This passage covers 3 T cell receptor beta chains from one sample sequenced in a study of OX40 agonist ivuxolimab in advanced cancers. The protocol was immunoSEQ multiplex PCR, while the TCRdb copy is restricted to in-frame clones and leaves out a portion. The sample has some 80,000 clones, about four fifths seen once. Sequencing was performed on CD4+ or CD8+ T cells sorted from blood, taken in a trial of the OX40 agonist ivuxolimab. The receptor set was obtained from an adult with an advanced solid tumor such as melanoma, head and neck, liver or kidney cancer.

This chain connects TRBV5-1 to TRBJ2-5, with unresolved D. The V gene's germline CDR1 is SGHRS and CDR2 YFSETQ. The CDR3 loop spans 11 amino acids. Trimming stripped 4 bases from V and 3 bases from J, with 4 bases between. This CDR3 is CASSQKETQYF. The CDR3 DNA reads TGCGCCAGCAGCCAGAAAGAGACCCAGTACTTC.

This rearrangement joins TRBV7-9 to TRBJ2-6, with D tentatively TRBD1 (6 bases). The CDR3 has 17 amino acids. V was trimmed by 1 base and J by 6 bases, leaving 16 bases between them. Germline assignment: CDR1 SEHNR and CDR2 FQNEAQ (reference sequence). The CDR3 DNA reads TGTGCCAGCAGCTTAGGAGGGGGACGGATCGAGGCCAACGTCCTGACTTTC. This gives the protein CASSLGGGRIEANVLTF.

This chain connects TRBV6-5 to TRBJ1-5; D unresolved. The CDR3 totals 13 residues. V was cut by 0 bases and J by 5 bases, with 5 bases left in between. Per the germline V gene, CDR1 is MNHEY and CDR2 is SVGAGI. CDR3 sequence: CASSYSGYQPQHF. CDR3 nucleotide sequence: TGTGCCAGCAGTTACTCTGGGTATCAGCCCCAGCATTTT.